Below are 3 T cell receptor beta chains sequenced from a single sample in a study of OX40 agonist ivuxolimab in advanced cancers. The method behind the library was the immunoSEQ multiplex PCR assay. TCRdb obtained this table from immuneACCESS and retained in-frame rearrangements with V and J assigned. These tables miss some clones; where compared with another copy, unresolved V genes account for less than half of the shortfall, and the remainder is unexplained. The sample table holds 26,000 or so clones, of which about 90% were seen once. Around a fifth of the sample is taken by the ten largest. The material was CD4+ or CD8+ T cells sorted from blood, obtained in a trial of the OX40 agonist ivuxolimab. The receptor source for this set is an adult with an advanced solid tumor such as melanoma, head and neck, liver or kidney cancer.

This clone was counted once. Other DNA sequences in the sample encode the same CDR3. The rearrangement links TRBV7-9 to TRBJ2-7; no definite D call. The length of the CDR3 is 11 residues. CDR1 and CDR2 (germline): SEHNR, FQNEAQ (reference sequence). V was clipped by 4 bases and J by 4 bases, with 5 bases between them. The CDR3 loop reads CASSSLYEQYF. Written as DNA, the CDR3 is TGTGCCAGCAGCTCCCTATACGAGCAGTACTTC.

The CDR3 protein is CASSRQGEHGYTF. CDR3 coding DNA: TGTGCCAGCAGCAGACAGGGAGAACATGGCTACACCTTC. V is TRBV7-8 and J is TRBJ1-2; TRBD1 agrees at 7 bases. V shed 5 bases and J 6 bases; nucleotides not matched to a gene: 6. The germline V gene has CDR1 SGHVS and CDR2 FQNEAQ. The CDR3 has 13 residues.

The V and J genes are TRBV5-5 and TRBJ2-7, with D possibly TRBD2 on 7 matching bases. V dropped 0 bases and J dropped 3 bases, with 10 bases sitting between them. CDR3 length: 14 amino acids. The germline gives CDR1 SGHKS, CDR2 YYEKEE (reference sequence). The CDR3 nucleotides are TGTGCCAGCAGCTTGGTAGGGGGGGACTACGAGCAGTACTTC. Its protein product is CASSLVGGDYEQYF.